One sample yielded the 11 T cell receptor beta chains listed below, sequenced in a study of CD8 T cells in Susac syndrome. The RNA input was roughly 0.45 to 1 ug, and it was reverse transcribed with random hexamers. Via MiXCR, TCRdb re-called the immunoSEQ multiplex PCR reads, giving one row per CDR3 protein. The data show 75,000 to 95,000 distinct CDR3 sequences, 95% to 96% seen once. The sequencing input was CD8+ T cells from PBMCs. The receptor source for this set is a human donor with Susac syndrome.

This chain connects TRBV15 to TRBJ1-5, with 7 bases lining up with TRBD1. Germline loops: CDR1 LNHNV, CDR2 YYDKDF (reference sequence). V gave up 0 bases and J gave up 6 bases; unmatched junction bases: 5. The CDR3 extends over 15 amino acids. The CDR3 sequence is CATSRDRGGRQPQHF. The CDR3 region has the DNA TGTGCCACCAGCAGAGACAGGGGGGGTCGTCAGCCCCAGCATTTT.

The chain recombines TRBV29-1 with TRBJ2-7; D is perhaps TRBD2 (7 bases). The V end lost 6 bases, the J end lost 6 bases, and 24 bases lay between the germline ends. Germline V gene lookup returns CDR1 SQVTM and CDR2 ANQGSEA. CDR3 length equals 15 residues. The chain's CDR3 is CSVRGPVGGAREQYF. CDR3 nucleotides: TGCAGCGTCCGGGGCCCGGTAGGGGGGGCGCGCGAGCAGTACTTC.

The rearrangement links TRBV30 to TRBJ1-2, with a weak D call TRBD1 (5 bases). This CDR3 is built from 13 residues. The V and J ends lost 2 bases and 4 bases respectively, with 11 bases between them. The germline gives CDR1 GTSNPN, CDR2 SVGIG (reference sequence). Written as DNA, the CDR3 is TGTGCCTGGAGTCGGGGCGCTGGCTATGGCTACACCTTC. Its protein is CAWSRGAGYGYTF.

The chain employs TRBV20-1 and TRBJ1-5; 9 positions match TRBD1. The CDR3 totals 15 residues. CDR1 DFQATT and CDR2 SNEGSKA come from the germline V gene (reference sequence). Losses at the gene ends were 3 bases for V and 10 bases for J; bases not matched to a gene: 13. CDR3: CSASRTGARFGPQHF. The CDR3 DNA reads TGCAGTGCTAGCCGGACAGGGGCCCGTTTCGGACCCCAGCATTTT.

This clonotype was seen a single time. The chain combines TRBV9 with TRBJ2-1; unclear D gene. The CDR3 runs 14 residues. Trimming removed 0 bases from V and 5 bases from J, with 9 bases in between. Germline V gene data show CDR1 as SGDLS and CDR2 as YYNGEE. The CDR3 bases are TGTGCCAGCAGCGTAGTCCCGGGTAACAATGAGCAGTTCTTC. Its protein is CASSVVPGNNEQFF.

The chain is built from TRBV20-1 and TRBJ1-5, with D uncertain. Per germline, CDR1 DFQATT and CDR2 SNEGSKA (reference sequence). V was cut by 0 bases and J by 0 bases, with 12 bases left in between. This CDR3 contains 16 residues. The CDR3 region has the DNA TGCAGTGCTAGAGATCCGGGAGACTATAGCAATCAGCCCCAGCATTTT. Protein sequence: CSARDPGDYSNQPQHF.

CDR3 sequence reads: CASTSTDTQYF. The CDR3 region has the DNA TGTGCCAGCACCTCCACAGATACGCAGTATTTT. J is TRBJ2-3 and V is TRBV6-2 or TRBV6-3; no firm D call. There are 11 residues in the CDR3. The germline V gene has CDR1 MNHEY and CDR2 SVGEGT. Trimming removed 7 bases from V and 2 bases from J, with 4 bases in between.

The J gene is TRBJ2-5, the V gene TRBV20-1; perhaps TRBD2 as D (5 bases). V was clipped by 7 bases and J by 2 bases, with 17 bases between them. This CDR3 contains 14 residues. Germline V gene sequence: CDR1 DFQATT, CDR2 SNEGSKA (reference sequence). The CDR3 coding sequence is TGCAGTGATCCTAGCCCATCCACACAAGAGACCCAGTACTTC. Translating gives CSDPSPSTQETQYF.

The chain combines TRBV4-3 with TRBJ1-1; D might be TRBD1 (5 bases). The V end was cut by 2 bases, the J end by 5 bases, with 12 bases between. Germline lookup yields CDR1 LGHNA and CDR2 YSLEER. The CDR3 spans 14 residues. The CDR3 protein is CASSQPAGRTEAFF. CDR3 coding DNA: TGCGCCAGCAGCCAACCAGCAGGGAGGACTGAAGCTTTCTTT.

The CDR3 sequence: CSAGELNTEAFF. CDR3 sequence (DNA): TGCAGCGCTGGAGAGTTGAACACTGAAGCTTTCTTT. The chain uses TRBV29-1 and TRBJ1-1; D is unresolved. The CDR3 is made up of 12 amino acids. V was shortened by 7 bases and J by 0 bases, with 9 bases between the two germline ends. In germline, CDR1 is SQVTM, CDR2 ANQGSEA. Full variable domain (missing parts from reference TRBV29-1 and TRBJ1-1): SAVISQKPSRDICQRGTSLTIQCQVDSQVTMMFWYRQQPGQSLTLIATANQGSEATYESGFVIDKFPISRPNLTFSTLTVSNMSPEDSSIYLCSAGELNTEAFFGQGTRLTVV.

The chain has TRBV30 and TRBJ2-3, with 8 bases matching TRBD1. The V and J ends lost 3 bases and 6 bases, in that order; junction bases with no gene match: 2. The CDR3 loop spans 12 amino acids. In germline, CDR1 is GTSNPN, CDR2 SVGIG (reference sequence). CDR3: CAWRTGGDTQYF. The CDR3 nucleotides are TGTGCCTGGAGAACAGGGGGTGATACGCAGTATTTT.